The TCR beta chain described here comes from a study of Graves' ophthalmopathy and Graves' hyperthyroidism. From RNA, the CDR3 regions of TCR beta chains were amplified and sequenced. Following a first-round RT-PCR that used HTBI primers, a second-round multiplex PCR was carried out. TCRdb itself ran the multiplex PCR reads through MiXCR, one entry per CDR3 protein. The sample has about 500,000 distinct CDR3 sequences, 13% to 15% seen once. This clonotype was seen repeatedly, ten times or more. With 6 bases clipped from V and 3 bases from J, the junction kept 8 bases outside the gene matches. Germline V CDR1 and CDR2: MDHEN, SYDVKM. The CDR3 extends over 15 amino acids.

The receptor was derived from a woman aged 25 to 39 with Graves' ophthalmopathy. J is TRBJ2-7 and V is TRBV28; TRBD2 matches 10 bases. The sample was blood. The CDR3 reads CASRPTRTSGYEQYF. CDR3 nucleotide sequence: TGTGCCAGCAGGCCGACCCGGACTAGCGGCTACGAGCAGTACTTC. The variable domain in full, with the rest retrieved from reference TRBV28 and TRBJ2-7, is DVKVTQSSRYLVKRTGEKVFLECVQDMDHENMFWYRQDPGLGLRLIYFSYDVKMKEKGDIPEGYSVSREKKERFSLILESASTNQTSMYLCASRPTRTSGYEQYFGPGTRLTVT.